This T cell receptor beta chain was captured by sequencing in a study of identical twins. With template switching, a universal primer site was added, and the cDNA carried unique molecular identifiers. TCRdb ran MiXCR on the 5' RACE reads and lists one entry per CDR3 protein. The data hold about 190,000 distinct CDR3 sequences, with roughly 15% observed a single time. With no exceptions, donors were healthy Caucasians. Between the trimmed V and J ends, which lost 0 bases and 4 bases, there was a span of 7 bases. CDR3 length: 14 residues. CDR1 is MNHEY and CDR2 is SVGAGI in the germline V gene. This sample also appeared in a second study, on T cells expressing NK-cell markers.

What was sequenced was CD8+ T cells sorted from blood. The origin of this receptor is a woman under 30 in good health. This chain uses TRBV6-5 with TRBJ2-1; the D gene is possibly TRBD1 (6 bases). The DNA of the CDR3 is TGTGCCAGCAGTTACTCACAGGGTTACAATGAGCAGTTCTTC. This encodes CASSYSQGYNEQFF.